This T cell receptor beta chain was recovered during a study of blood T cell repertoires in COVID-19. As for the study in general: Acute and convalescent COVID-19 specimens originated in the United States, Italy and Spain. PBMCs, B-cell-depleted T cells, or T cells provided the cDNA or gDNA that made up the material.

Under the authors' procedure: Reference gene primer amplification gave nucleated cell count estimates. The protocol was immunoSEQ multiplex PCR, while the TCRdb copy is restricted to in-frame clones and leaves out a portion. That table is the source of V, J and clone size, and D and trimming were worked out from the DNA. This table holds about 69,000 clones, 60% to 80% found once. J lost 0 bases, V lost 1 base, and 7 bases had no gene match. This CDR3 region has 19 residues. In germline, CDR1 is SGHAT, CDR2 FQNNGV. The sample was peripheral blood. The clonotype was recovered from a human donor in a cohort sampled during active COVID-19. J is TRBJ2-1 and V is TRBV11-2; 12 positions agree with TRBD2. The CDR3: CASSLGSGLAGSSYNEQFF. CDR3 in DNA: TGTGCCAGCAGCTTAGGGTCCGGACTAGCGGGAAGCTCCTACAATGAGCAGTTCTTC. Full variable domain (remainder filled in from reference TRBV11-2 and TRBJ2-1): EAGVAQSPRYKIIEKRQSVAFWCNPISGHATLYWYQQILGQGPKLLIQFQNNGVVDDSQLPKDRFSAERLKGVDSTLKIQPAKLEDSAVYLCASSLGSGLAGSSYNEQFFGPGTRLTVL.